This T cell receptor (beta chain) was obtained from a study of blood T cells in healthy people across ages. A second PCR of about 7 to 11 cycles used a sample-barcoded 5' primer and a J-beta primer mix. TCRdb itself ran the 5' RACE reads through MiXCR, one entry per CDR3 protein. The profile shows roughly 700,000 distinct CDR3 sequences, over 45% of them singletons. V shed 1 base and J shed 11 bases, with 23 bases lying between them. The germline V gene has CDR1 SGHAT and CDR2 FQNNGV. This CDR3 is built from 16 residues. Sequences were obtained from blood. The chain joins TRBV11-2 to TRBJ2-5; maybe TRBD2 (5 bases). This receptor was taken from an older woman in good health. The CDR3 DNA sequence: TGTGCCAGCAGCTTAGTTGGGGTTGGTAGTCCCACGGGGCAGTACTTC. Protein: CASSLVGVGSPTGQYF.